The clone carrying this T cell receptor beta chain was counted a few times. In the original processing: Counts of TCRs in each sample centred on a median of 95,638 and extended from about 20,000 to 690,000. TCRdb independently ran MiXCR on the RACE reads; one entry per CDR3 protein. The V and J calls come from TCRdb's annotation, not from the publication. The table shows tens of thousands of distinct CDR3 sequences, with about 8.8% occurring only once. Time point: healthy volunteer bleed at 2 weeks. Unfractionated whole blood served as the source for total RNA extraction. The CDR3 covers 15 residues. V shed 3 bases and J 0 bases; nucleotides not matched to a gene: 4. Germline V lookup: CDR1 DFQATT, CDR2 SNEGSKA (reference sequence). This sample was taken from a study of human T cells and chemical hapten exposure.

The material sequenced was whole blood. The source is a female donor in good health. Some clones in this sample may be carry-over from other donors' samples. This chain joins TRBV20-1 and TRBJ2-2; 7 nucleotides agree with TRBD2. The CDR3 region is CSARGSGTNTGELFF. For the CDR3, the DNA is TGCAGTGCTAGGGGAAGCGGGACGAACACCGGGGAGCTGTTTTTT.